Listed here are 9 T cell receptor beta chains from one sample, sequenced in a study of shared clonotypes between healthy human individuals. Produced via immunoSEQ multiplex PCR; TCRdb's table is partial and in-frame only. This sample has millions of clones, with roughly 91% found just once. As defined, naive CD8 cells were CD45RO-negative and positively selected for CCR7, with terminally differentiated effector memory CD45RA+ cells excluded. The sequenced sample consisted of naive CD8+ T cells from PBMCs. Source of these receptors: a man younger than 35 in good health. Some clones in this sample may be carry-over from other donors' samples.

This clone was seen just once. The CDR3 DNA follows: TGTGCCAGTAGGGTTCGAAGCTCCTACAATGAGCAGTTCTTC. Amino acids: CASRVRSSYNEQFF. The V gene is TRBV19, the J gene TRBJ2-1, with D uncertain. Between the trimmed V and J ends, which lost 6 bases and 0 bases, there was a span of 9 bases. Per the germline V gene, CDR1 is LNHDA and CDR2 is SQIVND (reference sequence). This CDR3 comprises 14 residues.

The gene calls are TRBV13 and TRBJ2-6, with no clear D. The germline V gene has CDR1 PRHDT and CDR2 FYEKMQ (reference sequence). Trimming removed 5 bases at V and 2 bases at J, with 10 bases between. The CDR3 contains 15 residues. CDR3 in amino acids: CASSPRVPGANVLTF. CDR3 coding DNA: TGTGCCAGCAGCCCAAGGGTTCCTGGGGCCAACGTCCTGACTTTC.

The chain uses TRBV21-1 and TRBJ2-7; TRBD1 is the table's D call and was not checked against the DNA. TRBV21-1 counts as a pseudogene. This CDR3 comprises 15 residues. CDR3 bases: TGTGCCAGCAGCAACTACCCGGGACAGGGAGGCGAGCAGTACTTC. Protein product: CASSNYPGQGGEQYF.

The chain has TRBV7-2 and TRBJ2-7, with 8 bases lining up with TRBD1. Germline V gene data show CDR1 as SGHTA and CDR2 as FQGNSA. Trimming removed 5 bases from V and 6 bases from J; junction bases left unmatched: 9. The CDR3 is 14 amino acids. DNA for the CDR3: TGTGCCAGCAGCCGACTGGACAGGGAAGGCGAGCAGTACTTC. It translates to CASSRLDREGEQYF.

V usage is TRBV7-2 and J usage is TRBJ2-7; TRBD1 agrees at 10 bases. CDR1 SGHTA and CDR2 FQGNSA come from the germline V gene. V lost 3 bases, J lost 4 bases, and 3 bases stayed unmatched. The CDR3 runs to 14 residues. CDR3 bases: TGTGCCAGCAGCTTGCCGGGACAGGGGTACGAGCAGTACTTC. It encodes CASSLPGQGYEQYF. Together with reference TRBV7-2 and TRBJ2-7, the CDR3 gives the full variable domain: GAGVSQSPSNKVTEKGKDVELRCDPISGHTALYWYRQSLGQGLEFLIYFQGNSAPDKSGLPSDRFSAERTGGSVSTLTIQRTQQEDSAVYLCASSLPGQGYEQYFGPGTRLTVT.

The V call is TRBV19, the J call TRBJ2-5, with 11 bases identical to TRBD2. CDR1 and CDR2 from the germline V gene are LNHDA and SQIVND (reference sequence). This CDR3 contains 16 residues. J gave up 5 bases and V 6 bases, and 11 bases lay outside the gene matches. The CDR3 DNA follows: TGTGCCAGTAGGGCGCTAGCGGGAGGATCTGGGGAGACCCAGTACTTC. It specifies CASRALAGGSGETQYF.

This chain joins TRBV7-9 and TRBJ2-5; 9 bases are shared with TRBD2. CDR1 and CDR2 (germline): SEHNR, FQNEAQ (reference sequence). This CDR3 comprises 15 residues. V was pared by 5 bases and J by 2 bases, with 6 bases of the junction left unmatched. The CDR3 protein is CASSIRLAEQETQYF. The CDR3 DNA follows: TGTGCCAGCAGCATTCGACTAGCGGAACAAGAGACCCAGTACTTC.

The rearrangement uses TRBV13 and TRBJ2-1; 7 bases are a match to TRBD2. Unmatched junction bases numbered 11, after V lost 2 bases and J lost 10 bases. Germline values: CDR1 PRHDT, CDR2 FYEKMQ (reference sequence). The CDR3 extends over 15 amino acids. Here the CDR3 reads CASSLRAGARLEQFF. The CDR3 bases are TGTGCCAGCAGCTTAAGGGCGGGAGCCCGCCTCGAGCAGTTCTTC.

The rearrangement joins TRBV6-5 to TRBJ2-3; D perhaps matches TRBD1 (6 bases). Germline CDR1 reads MNHEY; CDR2 reads SVGAGI. The CDR3 consists of 15 residues. Trimming removed 7 bases at V and 0 bases at J, with 14 bases between. The DNA for the CDR3 is TGTGCCAGCAAACCTAAGGGGGTTAGCACAGATACGCAGTATTTT. It specifies CASKPKGVSTDTQYF.